Here is one TCR beta chain with its context. Possible read error: a much larger clone is one base away. This sample holds PBMCs from 8.5 to 10 ml fresh peripheral blood. RNA transcripts yielded amplified TCR beta CDR3 regions. Primed by the HTBI set, a first-round RT-PCR was run on the TCR CDR3. Using its own MiXCR run on the multiplex PCR reads, TCRdb lists one record per CDR3 protein. Among a few hundred thousand distinct CDR3 sequences listed, approximately 15% were seen once. CDR3 length: 14 residues. CDR1 SNHLY and CDR2 FYNNEI come from the germline V gene. The data originate from a study of T cells in Graves' hyperthyroidism and ophthalmopathy. Study at large: Sampling of peripheral blood happened at initial diagnosis, prior to any treatment.

The receptor was isolated from a woman aged 30 to 39 with Graves' hyperthyroidism. The chain has TRBV2 and TRBJ1-2; D gene ambiguous. The sample was blood. The CDR3 DNA is TGTGCCGGCAGCCCGCCCGGGAGGGCCTATGGCTACACCTTC. Translation: CAGSPPGRAYGYTF. Using reference TRBV2 and TRBJ1-2 for the parts outside the CDR3, the full variable domain is EPEVTQTPSHQVTQMGQEVILRCVPISNHLYFYWYRQILGQKVEFLVSFYNNEISEKSEIFDDQFSVERPDGSNFTLKIRSTKLEDSAMYFCAGSPPGRAYGYTFGSGTRLTVV.